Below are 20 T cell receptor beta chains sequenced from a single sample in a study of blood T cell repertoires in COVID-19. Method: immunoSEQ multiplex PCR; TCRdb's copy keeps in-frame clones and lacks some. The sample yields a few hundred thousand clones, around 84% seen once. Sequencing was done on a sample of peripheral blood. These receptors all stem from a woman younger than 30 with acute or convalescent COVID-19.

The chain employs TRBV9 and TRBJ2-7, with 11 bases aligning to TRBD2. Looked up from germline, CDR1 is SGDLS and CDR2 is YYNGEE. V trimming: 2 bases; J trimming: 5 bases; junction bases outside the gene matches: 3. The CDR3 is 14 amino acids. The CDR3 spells CASSVSGGADEQYF. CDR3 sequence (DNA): TGTGCCAGCAGCGTTAGCGGGGGGGCGGACGAGCAGTACTTC.

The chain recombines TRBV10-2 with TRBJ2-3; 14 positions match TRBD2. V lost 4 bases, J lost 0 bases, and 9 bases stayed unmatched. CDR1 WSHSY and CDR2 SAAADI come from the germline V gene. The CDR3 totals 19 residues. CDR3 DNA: TGCGCCAGCAGTGGGCCCCGACTAGCGGGGGGGGCTAGCACAGATACGCAGTATTTT. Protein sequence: CASSGPRLAGGASTDTQYF.

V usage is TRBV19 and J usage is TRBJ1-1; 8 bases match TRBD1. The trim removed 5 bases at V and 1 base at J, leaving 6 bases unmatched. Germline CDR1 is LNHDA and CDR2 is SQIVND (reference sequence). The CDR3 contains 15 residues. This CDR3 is CASSETGAQNTEAFF. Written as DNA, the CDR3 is TGTGCCAGTAGTGAGACAGGGGCACAGAACACTGAAGCTTTCTTT.

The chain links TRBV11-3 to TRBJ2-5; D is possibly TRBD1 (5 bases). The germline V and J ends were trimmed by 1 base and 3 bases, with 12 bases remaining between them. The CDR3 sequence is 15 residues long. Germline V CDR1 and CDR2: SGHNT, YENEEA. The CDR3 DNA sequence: TGTGCCAGCAGCTTAGGCAGGGTAACCGAAGAGACCCAGTACTTC. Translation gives CASSLGRVTEETQYF.

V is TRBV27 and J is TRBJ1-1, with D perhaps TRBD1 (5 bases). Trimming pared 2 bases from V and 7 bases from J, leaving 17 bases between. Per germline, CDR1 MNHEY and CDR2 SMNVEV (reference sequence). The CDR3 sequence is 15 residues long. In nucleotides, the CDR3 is TGTGCCAGCAGTTTAGGGGCGGGGATTTTTGGTGAAGCTTTCTTT. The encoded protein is CASSLGAGIFGEAFF.

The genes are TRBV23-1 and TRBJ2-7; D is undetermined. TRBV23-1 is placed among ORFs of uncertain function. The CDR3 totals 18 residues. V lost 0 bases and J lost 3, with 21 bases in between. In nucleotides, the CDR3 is TGCGCCAGCAGTCAATCTCTCTCATTCGTAGTGCTTCGCTACGAGCAGTACTTC. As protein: CASSQSLSFVVLRYEQYF.

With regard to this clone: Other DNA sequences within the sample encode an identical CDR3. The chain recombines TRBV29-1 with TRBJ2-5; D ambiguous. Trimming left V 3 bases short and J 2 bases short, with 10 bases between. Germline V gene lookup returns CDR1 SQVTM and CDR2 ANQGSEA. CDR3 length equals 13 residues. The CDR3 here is CSVDVSRQETQYF. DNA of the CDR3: TGCAGCGTTGATGTTAGCAGACAAGAGACCCAGTACTTC.

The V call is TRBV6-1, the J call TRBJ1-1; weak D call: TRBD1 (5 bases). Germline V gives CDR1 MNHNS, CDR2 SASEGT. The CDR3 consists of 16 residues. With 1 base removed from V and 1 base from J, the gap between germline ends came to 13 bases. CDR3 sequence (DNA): TGTGCCAGCAGTGAAGGGAGGGGCGGGCGGAACACTGAAGCTTTCTTT. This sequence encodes CASSEGRGGRNTEAFF.

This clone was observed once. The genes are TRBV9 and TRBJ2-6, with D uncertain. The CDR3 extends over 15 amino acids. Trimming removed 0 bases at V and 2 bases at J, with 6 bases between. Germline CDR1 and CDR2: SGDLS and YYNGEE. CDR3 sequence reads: CASSVVNTGANVLTF. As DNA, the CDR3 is TGTGCCAGCAGCGTAGTTAATACTGGGGCCAACGTCCTGACTTTC.

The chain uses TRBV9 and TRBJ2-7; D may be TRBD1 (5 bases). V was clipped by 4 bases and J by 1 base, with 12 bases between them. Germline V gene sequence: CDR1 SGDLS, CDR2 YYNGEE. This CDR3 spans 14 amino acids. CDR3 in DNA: TGTGCCAGCAGCCCAGGGTCAATATCCTACGAGCAGTACTTC. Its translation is CASSPGSISYEQYF.

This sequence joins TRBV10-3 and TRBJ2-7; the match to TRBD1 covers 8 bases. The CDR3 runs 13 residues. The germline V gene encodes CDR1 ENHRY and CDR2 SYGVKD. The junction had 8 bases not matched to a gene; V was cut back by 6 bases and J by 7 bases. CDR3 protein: CAISGQGEGEQYF. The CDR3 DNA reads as TGTGCCATCAGCGGACAGGGTGAAGGGGAGCAGTACTTC.

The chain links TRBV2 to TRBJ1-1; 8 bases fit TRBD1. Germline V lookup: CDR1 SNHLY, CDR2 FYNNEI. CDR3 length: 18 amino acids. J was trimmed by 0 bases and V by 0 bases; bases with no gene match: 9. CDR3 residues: CASSEAVSGGAVNTEAFF. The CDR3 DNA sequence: TGTGCCAGCAGTGAAGCGGTTTCAGGGGGCGCGGTGAACACTGAAGCTTTCTTT. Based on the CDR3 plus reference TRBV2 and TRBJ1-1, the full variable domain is EPEVTQTPSHQVTQMGQEVILRCVPISNHLYFYWYRQILGQKVEFLVSFYNNEISEKSEIFDDQFSVERPDGSNFTLKIRSTKLEDSAMYFCASSEAVSGGAVNTEAFFGQGTRLTVV.

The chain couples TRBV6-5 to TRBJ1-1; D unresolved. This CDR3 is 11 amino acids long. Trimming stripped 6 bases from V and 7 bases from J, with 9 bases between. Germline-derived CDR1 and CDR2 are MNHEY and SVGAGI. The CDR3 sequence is CASSSHNEAFF. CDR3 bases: TGTGCCAGCAGCTCCCACAATGAAGCTTTCTTT.

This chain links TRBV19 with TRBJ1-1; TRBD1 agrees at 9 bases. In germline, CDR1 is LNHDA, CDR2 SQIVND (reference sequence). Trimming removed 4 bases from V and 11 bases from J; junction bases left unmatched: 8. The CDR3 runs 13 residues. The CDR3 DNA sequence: TGTGCCAGTAGTAGAACAGGGGGCGCGGGGGCTTTCTTT. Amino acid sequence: CASSRTGGAGAFF.

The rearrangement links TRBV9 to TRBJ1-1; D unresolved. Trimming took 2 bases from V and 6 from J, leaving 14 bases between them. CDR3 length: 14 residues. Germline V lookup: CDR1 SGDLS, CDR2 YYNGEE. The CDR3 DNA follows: TGTGCCAGCAGCGTCCTAGACTCAAGCGCTGAAGCTTTCTTT. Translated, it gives CASSVLDSSAEAFF.

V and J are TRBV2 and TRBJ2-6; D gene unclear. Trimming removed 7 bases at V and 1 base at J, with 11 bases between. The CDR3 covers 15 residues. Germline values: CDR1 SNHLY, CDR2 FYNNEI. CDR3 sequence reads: CASKQSVSGANVLTF. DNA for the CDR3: TGTGCCAGCAAGCAGAGCGTGTCTGGGGCCAACGTCCTGACTTTC.

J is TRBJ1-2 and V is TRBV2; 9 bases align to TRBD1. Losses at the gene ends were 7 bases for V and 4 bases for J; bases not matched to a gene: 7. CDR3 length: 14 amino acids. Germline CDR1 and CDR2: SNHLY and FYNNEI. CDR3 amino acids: CASMGRDRVYGYTF. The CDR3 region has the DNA TGTGCCAGCATGGGCCGGGACAGGGTCTATGGCTACACCTTC. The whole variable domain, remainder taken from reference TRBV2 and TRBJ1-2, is EPEVTQTPSHQVTQMGQEVILRCVPISNHLYFYWYRQILGQKVEFLVSFYNNEISEKSEIFDDQFSVERPDGSNFTLKIRSTKLEDSAMYFCASMGRDRVYGYTFGSGTRLTVV.

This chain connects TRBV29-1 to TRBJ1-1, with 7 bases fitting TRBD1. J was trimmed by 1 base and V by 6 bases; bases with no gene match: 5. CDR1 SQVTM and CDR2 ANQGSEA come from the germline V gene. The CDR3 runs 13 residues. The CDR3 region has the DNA TGCAGCGTGGTAAGACAGGGGAACACTGAAGCTTTCTTT. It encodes CSVVRQGNTEAFF.

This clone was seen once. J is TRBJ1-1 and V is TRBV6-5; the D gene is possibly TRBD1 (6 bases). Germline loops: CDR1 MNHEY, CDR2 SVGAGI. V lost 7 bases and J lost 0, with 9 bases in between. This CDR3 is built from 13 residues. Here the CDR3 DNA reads TGTGCCAGCATTGGACAGATGAACACTGAAGCTTTCTTT. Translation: CASIGQMNTEAFF.

The CDR3 nucleotides read TGCGCCAGCAGCCCGGGACTAGCGGGAGTCTCGGATACGCAGTATTTT. It codes for CASSPGLAGVSDTQYF. The chain employs TRBV10-2 and TRBJ2-3, with TRBD2 matching over 14 bases. The V segment lost 6 bases and the J segment 6 bases; nucleotides outside the gene matches: 8. Germline CDR1 WSHSY, CDR2 SAAADI. The CDR3 is 16 amino acids.